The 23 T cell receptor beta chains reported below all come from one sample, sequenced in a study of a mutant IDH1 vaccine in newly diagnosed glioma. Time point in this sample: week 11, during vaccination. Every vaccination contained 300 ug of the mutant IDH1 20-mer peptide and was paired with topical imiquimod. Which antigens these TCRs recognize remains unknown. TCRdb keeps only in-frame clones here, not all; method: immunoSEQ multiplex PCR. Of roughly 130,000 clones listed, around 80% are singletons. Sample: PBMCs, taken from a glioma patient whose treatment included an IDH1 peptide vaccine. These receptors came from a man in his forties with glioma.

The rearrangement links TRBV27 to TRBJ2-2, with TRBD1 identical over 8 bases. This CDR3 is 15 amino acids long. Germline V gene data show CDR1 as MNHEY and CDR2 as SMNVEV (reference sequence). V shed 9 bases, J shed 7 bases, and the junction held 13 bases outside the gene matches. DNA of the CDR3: TGTGCCAGTCATCAGGGGGCGGGCATCAACGGGGAGCTGTTTTTT. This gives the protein CASHQGAGINGELFF.

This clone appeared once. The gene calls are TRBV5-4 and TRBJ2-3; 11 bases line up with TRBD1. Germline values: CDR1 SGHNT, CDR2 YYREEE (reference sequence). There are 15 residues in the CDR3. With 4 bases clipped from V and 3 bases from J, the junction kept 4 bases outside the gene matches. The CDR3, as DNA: TGTGCCAGCAGCCTGGACAGGGGGCTTACAGATACGCAGTATTTT. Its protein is CASSLDRGLTDTQYF.

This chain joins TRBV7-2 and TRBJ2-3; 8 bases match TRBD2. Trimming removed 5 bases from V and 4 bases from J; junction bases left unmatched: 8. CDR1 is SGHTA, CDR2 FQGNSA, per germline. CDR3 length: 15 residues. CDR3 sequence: CASSRSGSHSDTQYF. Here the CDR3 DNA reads TGTGCCAGCAGCAGAAGCGGGAGTCACTCAGATACGCAGTATTTT.

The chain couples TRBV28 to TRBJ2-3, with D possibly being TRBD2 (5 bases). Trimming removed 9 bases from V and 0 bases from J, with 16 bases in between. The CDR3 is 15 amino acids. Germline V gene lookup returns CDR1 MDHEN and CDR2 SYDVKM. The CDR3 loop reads CASSDLEHSTDTQYF. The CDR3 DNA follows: TGTGCCAGTAGCGATTTGGAGCATAGCACAGATACGCAGTATTTT.

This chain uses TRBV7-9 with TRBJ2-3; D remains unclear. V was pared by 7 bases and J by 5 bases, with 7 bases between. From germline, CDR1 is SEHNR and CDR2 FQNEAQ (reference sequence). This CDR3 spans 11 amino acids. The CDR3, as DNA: TGTGCCAGCAACGCCGTAGATACGCAGTATTTT. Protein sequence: CASNAVDTQYF.

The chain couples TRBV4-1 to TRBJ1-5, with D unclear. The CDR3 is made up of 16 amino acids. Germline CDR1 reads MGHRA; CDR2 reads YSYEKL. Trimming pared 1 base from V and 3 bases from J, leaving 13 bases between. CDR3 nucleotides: TGCGCCAGCAGCCAAGTCTTCGGAGGGCCCAATCAGCCCCAGCATTTT. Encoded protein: CASSQVFGGPNQPQHF.

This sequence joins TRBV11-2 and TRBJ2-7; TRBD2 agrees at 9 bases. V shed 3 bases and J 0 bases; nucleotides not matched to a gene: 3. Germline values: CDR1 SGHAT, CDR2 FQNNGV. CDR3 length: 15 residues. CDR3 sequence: CASSLGTSSSYEQYF. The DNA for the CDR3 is TGTGCCAGCAGCTTGGGGACTAGCAGCTCCTACGAGCAGTACTTC.

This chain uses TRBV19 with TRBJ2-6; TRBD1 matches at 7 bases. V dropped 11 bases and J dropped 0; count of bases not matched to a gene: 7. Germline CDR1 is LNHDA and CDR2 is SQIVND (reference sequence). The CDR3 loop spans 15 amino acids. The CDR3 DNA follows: TGTGCCTCCCGGGACAGCTACTCTGGGGCCAACGTCCTGACTTTC. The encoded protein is CASRDSYSGANVLTF.

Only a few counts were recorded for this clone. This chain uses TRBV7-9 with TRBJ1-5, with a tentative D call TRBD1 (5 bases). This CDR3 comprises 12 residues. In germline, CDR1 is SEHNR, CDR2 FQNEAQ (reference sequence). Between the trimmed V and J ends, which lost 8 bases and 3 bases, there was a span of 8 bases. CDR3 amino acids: CASRGINQPQHF. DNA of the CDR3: TGTGCCAGCCGGGGCATCAATCAGCCCCAGCATTTT.

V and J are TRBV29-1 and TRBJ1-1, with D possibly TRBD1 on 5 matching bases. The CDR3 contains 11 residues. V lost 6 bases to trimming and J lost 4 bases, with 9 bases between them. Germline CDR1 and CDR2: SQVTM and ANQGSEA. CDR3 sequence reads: CSVGGGTEAFF. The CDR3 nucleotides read TGCAGCGTGGGGGGGGGCACTGAAGCTTTCTTT.

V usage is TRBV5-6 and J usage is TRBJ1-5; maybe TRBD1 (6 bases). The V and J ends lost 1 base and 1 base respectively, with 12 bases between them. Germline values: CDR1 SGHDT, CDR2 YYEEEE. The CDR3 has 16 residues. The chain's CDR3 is CASSLNAGGSNQPQHF. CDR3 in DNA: TGTGCCAGCAGCTTGAACGCGGGGGGCAGCAATCAGCCCCAGCATTTT.

CDR3 in DNA: TGTGCCAGCTCCCGTGACGAGGACAATGAGCAGTTCTTC. It yields the protein CASSRDEDNEQFF. The rearrangement uses TRBV9 and TRBJ2-1; D gene uncertain. Trimming cost V 7 bases and J 5 bases, with 13 bases left between them. CDR1 SGDLS and CDR2 YYNGEE come from the germline V gene. The CDR3 loop spans 13 amino acids.

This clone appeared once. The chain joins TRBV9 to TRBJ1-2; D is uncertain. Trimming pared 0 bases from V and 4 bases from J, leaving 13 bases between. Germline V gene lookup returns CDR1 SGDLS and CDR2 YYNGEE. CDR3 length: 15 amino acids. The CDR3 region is CASSVEGRRVYGYTF. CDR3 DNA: TGTGCCAGCAGCGTAGAGGGAAGACGGGTCTATGGCTACACCTTC.

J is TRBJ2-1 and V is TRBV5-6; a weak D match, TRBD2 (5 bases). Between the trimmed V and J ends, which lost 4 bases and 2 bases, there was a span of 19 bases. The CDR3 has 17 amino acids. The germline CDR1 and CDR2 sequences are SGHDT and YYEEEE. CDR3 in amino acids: CASSPRTGLVTYNEQFF. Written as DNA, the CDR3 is TGTGCCAGCAGCCCACGGACTGGGTTGGTAACCTACAATGAGCAGTTCTTC.

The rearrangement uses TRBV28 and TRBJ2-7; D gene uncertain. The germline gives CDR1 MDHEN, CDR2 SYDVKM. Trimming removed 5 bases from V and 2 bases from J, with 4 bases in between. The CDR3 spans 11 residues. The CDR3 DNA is TGTGCCAGCAGTGACCCCTACGAGCAGTACTTC. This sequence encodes CASSDPYEQYF.

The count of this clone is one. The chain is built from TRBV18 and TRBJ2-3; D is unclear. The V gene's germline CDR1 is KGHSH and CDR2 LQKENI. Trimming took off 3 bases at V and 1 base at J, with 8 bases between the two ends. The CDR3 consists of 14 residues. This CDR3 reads CASSPPSGTDTQYF. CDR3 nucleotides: TGTGCCAGCTCACCCCCATCCGGCACAGATACGCAGTATTTT.

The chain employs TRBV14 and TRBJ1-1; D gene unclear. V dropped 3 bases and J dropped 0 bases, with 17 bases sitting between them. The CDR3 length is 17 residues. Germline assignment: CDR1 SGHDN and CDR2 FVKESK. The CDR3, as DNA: TGTGCCAGCAGCCACAAGACATTGAGACTTATGAACACTGAAGCTTTCTTT. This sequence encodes CASSHKTLRLMNTEAFF.

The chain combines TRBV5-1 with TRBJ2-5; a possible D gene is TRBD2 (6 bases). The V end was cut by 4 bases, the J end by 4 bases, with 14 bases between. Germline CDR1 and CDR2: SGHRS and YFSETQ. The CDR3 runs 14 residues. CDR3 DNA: TGCGCCAGCAGCGTGCCCCTCGGGGGAGAGACCCAGTACTTC. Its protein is CASSVPLGGETQYF. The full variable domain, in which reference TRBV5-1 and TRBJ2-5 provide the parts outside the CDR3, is KAGVTQTPRYLIKTRGQQVTLSCSPISGHRSVSWYQQTPGQGLQFLFEYFSETQRNKGNFPGRFSGRQFSNSRSEMNVSTLELGDSALYLCASSVPLGGETQYFGPGTRLLVL.

The CDR3 here is CASSQDLGLAGKETQYF. As DNA, the CDR3 is TGCGCCAGCAGCCAAGATCTGGGACTAGCGGGAAAAGAGACCCAGTACTTC. The chain is built from TRBV4-3 and TRBJ2-5; 13 nucleotides align to TRBD2. The CDR3 is 17 residues long. The V segment lost 0 bases and the J segment 3 bases; nucleotides outside the gene matches: 4. Germline V CDR1 and CDR2: LGHNA, YSLEER.

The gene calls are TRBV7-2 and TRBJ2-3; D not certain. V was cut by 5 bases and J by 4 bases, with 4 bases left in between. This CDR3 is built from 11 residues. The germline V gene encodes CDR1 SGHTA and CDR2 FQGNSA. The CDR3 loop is CASSPPDTQYF. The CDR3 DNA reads TGTGCCAGCAGCCCCCCAGATACGCAGTATTTT.

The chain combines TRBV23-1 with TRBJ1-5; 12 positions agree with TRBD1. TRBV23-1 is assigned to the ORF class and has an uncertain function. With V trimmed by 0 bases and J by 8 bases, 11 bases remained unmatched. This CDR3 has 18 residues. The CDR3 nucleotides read TGCGCCAGCAGTCAATCCCGGGACAGGGGGCCGGTTGTTGAGCCCCAGCATTTT. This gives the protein CASSQSRDRGPVVEPQHF.

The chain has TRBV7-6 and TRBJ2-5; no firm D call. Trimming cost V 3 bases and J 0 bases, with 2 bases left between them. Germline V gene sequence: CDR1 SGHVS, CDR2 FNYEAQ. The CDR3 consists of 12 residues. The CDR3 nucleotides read TGTGCCAGCAGCTTGTACCAAGAGACCCAGTACTTC. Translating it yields CASSLYQETQYF.

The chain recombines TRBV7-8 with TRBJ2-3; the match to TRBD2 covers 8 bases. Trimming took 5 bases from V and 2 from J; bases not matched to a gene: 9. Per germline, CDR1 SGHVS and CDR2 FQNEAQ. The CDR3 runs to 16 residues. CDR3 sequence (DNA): TGTGCCAGCAGCCCTCCTTGGCGGGGGGACACAGATACGCAGTATTTT. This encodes CASSPPWRGDTDTQYF.